One and the same sample provided the 20 T cell receptor beta chains below, sequenced in a study of cytomegalovirus exposure and HLA in healthy donors. Data came from immunoSEQ multiplex PCR; TCRdb stores just in-frame clones and leaves some out. The sample lists about 120,000 clones, roughly 88% occurring once. Specimen: PBMCs. The receptors originated from a man between 18 and 29 years old in good health and CMV-seronegative.

The chain links TRBV6-5 to TRBJ1-1; possibly TRBD1 for D (5 bases). From germline, CDR1 is MNHEY and CDR2 SVGAGI. This CDR3 has 14 residues. The ends were cut back, 5 bases at V and 0 bases at J, with 10 bases in the middle. The CDR3 DNA sequence: TGTGCCAGCAGTAACAGGTGGATGAACACTGAAGCTTTCTTT. This gives the protein CASSNRWMNTEAFF.

The rearrangement joins TRBV11-3 to TRBJ2-3; TRBD2 matches at 15 bases. The CDR3 has 19 residues. CDR1 and CDR2 from the germline V gene are SGHNT and YENEEA. The trim removed 5 bases at V and 0 bases at J, leaving 9 bases unmatched. DNA of the CDR3: TGTGCCAGCAGCCGCGGACTAGCGGGGGGGCCGGGGAGCACAGATACGCAGTATTTT. Its translation: CASSRGLAGGPGSTDTQYF.

This clone was counted only a few times. This chain's CDR3 is CASSYRDRGVQPQHF. In nucleotides, the CDR3 is TGTGCCAGCAGTTATCGGGACAGGGGGGTTCAGCCCCAGCATTTT. V usage is TRBV2 and J usage is TRBJ1-5; 11 positions agree with TRBD1. The CDR3 spans 15 residues. CDR1 is SNHLY and CDR2 is FYNNEI in the germline V gene. Losses at the gene ends were 5 bases for V and 6 bases for J; bases not matched to a gene: 6.

The chain is built from TRBV7-2 and TRBJ2-5; 9 bases are shared with TRBD2. V lost 7 bases and J lost 2; bases outside the gene matches: 14. Germline V gene sequence: CDR1 SGHTA, CDR2 FQGNSA. CDR3 length: 17 residues. CDR3 DNA sequence: TGTGCCAGCAACAGGGGAGGGCTAGCGGGGCTACAAGAGACCCAGTACTTC. Translation: CASNRGGLAGLQETQYF.

The chain joins TRBV7-9 to TRBJ2-7; D may be TRBD1 (6 bases). This CDR3 has 14 amino acids. With 3 bases removed from V and 5 bases from J, the gap between germline ends came to 14 bases. Germline V gives CDR1 SEHNR, CDR2 FQNEAQ (reference sequence). CDR3 coding DNA: TGTGCCAGCAGCTTTCAGGGGAAGATCGACGAGCAGTACTTC. This gives the protein CASSFQGKIDEQYF.

This clone was picked up one time. The chain links TRBV11-2 to TRBJ2-1, with 9 positions matching TRBD1. Germline trimming cut 5 bases from V and 4 bases from J; bases unmatched to any gene: 9. The CDR3 is 16 residues long. The V gene's germline CDR1 is SGHAT and CDR2 FQNNGV. The CDR3 DNA sequence: TGTGCCAGCAGCCACAGGGGGCTTCCACCTTACAATGAGCAGTTCTTC. This gives the protein CASSHRGLPPYNEQFF.

This chain joins TRBV6-1 and TRBJ2-7; D could derive from TRBD1 or TRBD2 (5 bases each). The CDR3 loop spans 15 amino acids. V was pared by 6 bases and J by 6 bases, with 21 bases between. Looked up from germline, CDR1 is MNHNS and CDR2 is SASEGT. CDR3 amino acids: CASREQDLSGSEQYF. CDR3 bases: TGTGCCAGCAGGGAACAGGACCTCTCGGGAAGCGAGCAGTACTTC.

The rearrangement links TRBV6-6 to TRBJ1-1; D may be TRBD1 (5 bases). V lost 2 bases and J 4 bases, leaving 8 bases between the germline ends. Germline CDR1 reads MNHNY; CDR2 reads SVGAGI (reference sequence). The CDR3 loop spans 13 amino acids. CDR3 in amino acids: CASSYGGGTEAFF. For the CDR3, the DNA is TGTGCCAGCAGTTACGGGGGGGGCACTGAAGCTTTCTTT.

J is TRBJ2-7 and V is TRBV27; D perhaps matches TRBD2 (5 bases). The germline V gene has CDR1 MNHEY and CDR2 SMNVEV (reference sequence). The CDR3 is made up of 16 amino acids. Trimming removed 0 bases from V and 7 bases from J, with 19 bases in between. CDR3 sequence: CASSLSINLGVREQYF. The CDR3 DNA is TGTGCCAGCAGTTTATCGATAAATCTGGGAGTGAGGGAGCAGTACTTC.

The V and J genes are TRBV7-8 and TRBJ1-1; 11 positions match TRBD1. Germline V gene data show CDR1 as SGHVS and CDR2 as FQNEAQ. The CDR3 length is 18 residues. The J segment lost 3 bases and the V segment lost 1 base, leaving 10 bases of the junction unmatched. CDR3 sequence (DNA): TGTGCCAGCAGCTTAGGCTTGGGACAGGGGGAACGGGACACTGAAGCTTTCTTT. Translating it yields CASSLGLGQGERDTEAFF.

The V and J genes are TRBV7-7 and TRBJ2-3, with a tentative D call TRBD2 (5 bases). V lost 3 bases, J lost 4 bases, and 11 bases lay in between. The CDR3 totals 14 residues. Germline V lookup: CDR1 SSHAT, CDR2 FNYEAQ (reference sequence). CDR3 nucleotides: TGTGCCAGCAGCTTGGGGAGTGGGGCAGATACGCAGTATTTT. Protein sequence: CASSLGSGADTQYF.

On this clone: Mismatch with germline at one junction end may stem from a read error. This chain joins TRBV5-1 and TRBJ1-2; possibly TRBD1 for D (5 bases). The CDR3 sequence is 14 residues long. The germline V gene encodes CDR1 SGHRS and CDR2 YFSETQ. DNA of the CDR3: TGCGCCAGCAGCTTGGCCGTAGGGCAGGGAGGGCGCTTCTTC. Protein sequence: CASSLAVGQGGRFF.

V is TRBV30 and J is TRBJ1-2; perhaps TRBD1 as D (5 bases). The V end lost 2 bases, the J end lost 3 bases, and 10 bases lay between the germline ends. Germline V lookup: CDR1 GTSNPN, CDR2 SVGIG (reference sequence). The CDR3 is made up of 13 amino acids. In DNA form, the CDR3 reads TGTGCCTGGAGTTTACAGGCGTACTATGGCTACACCTTC. Translating it yields CAWSLQAYYGYTF.

The genes are TRBV27 and TRBJ1-2; weak D call: TRBD1 (5 bases). V lost 2 bases to trimming and J lost 6 bases, with 13 bases between them. Germline V lookup: CDR1 MNHEY, CDR2 SMNVEV (reference sequence). The CDR3 extends over 14 amino acids. Written as DNA, the CDR3 is TGTGCCAGCAGTTTAGGGGCCAGGGTTCATGGCTACACCTTC. It is translated as CASSLGARVHGYTF.

J is TRBJ2-7 and V is TRBV5-4; 10 bases align to TRBD1. Germline CDR1 reads SGHNT; CDR2 reads YYREEE (reference sequence). V shed 0 bases and J 5 bases; nucleotides not matched to a gene: 2. This CDR3 is 14 amino acids long. The CDR3 DNA reads TGTGCCAGCAGCTTGGGACAGGGGGCCGACGAGCAGTACTTC. This gives the protein CASSLGQGADEQYF.

This rearrangement joins TRBV27 to TRBJ1-2; TRBD1 matches 7 bases. V shed 2 bases and J 4 bases; nucleotides not matched to a gene: 1. CDR1 MNHEY and CDR2 SMNVEV come from the germline V gene (reference sequence). This CDR3 contains 13 residues. The CDR3 here is CASSLRQGYGYTF. The CDR3 nucleotides read TGTGCCAGCAGTTTAAGACAGGGCTATGGCTACACCTTC.

The V call is TRBV5-5, the J call TRBJ1-1, with a tentative D call TRBD1 (5 bases). The CDR3 is 16 amino acids. Per germline, CDR1 SGHKS and CDR2 YYEKEE (reference sequence). Trimming left V 5 bases short and J 3 bases short, with 20 bases between. CDR3 in amino acids: CASSSGGPSRYTEAFF. The CDR3 DNA reads TGTGCCAGCAGTTCGGGGGGACCCAGTCGGTACACTGAAGCTTTCTTT.

This clone was counted only a few times. The chain couples TRBV27 to TRBJ2-7, with 7 bases that match TRBD1. J lost 3 bases, V lost 4 bases, and 3 bases had no gene match. This CDR3 has 13 amino acids. Germline values: CDR1 MNHEY, CDR2 SMNVEV (reference sequence). CDR3: CASSSRQGYEQYF. The CDR3 DNA follows: TGTGCCAGCAGTTCCCGACAGGGCTACGAGCAGTACTTC.

The V gene is TRBV2, the J gene TRBJ2-2, with 8 bases identical to TRBD2. Germline V CDR1 and CDR2: SNHLY, FYNNEI. V shed 4 bases, J shed 4 bases, and the junction held 5 bases outside the gene matches. This CDR3 region has 15 residues. As DNA, the CDR3 is TGTGCCAGCAGTGGAGGACTAGCTGGCACCGGGGAGCTGTTTTTT. It encodes CASSGGLAGTGELFF.

The chain employs TRBV5-1 and TRBJ2-1, with 7 bases that match TRBD2. V gave up 8 bases and J gave up 7 bases; unmatched junction bases: 12. This CDR3 comprises 14 residues. Looked up from germline, CDR1 is SGHRS and CDR2 is YFSETQ. CDR3 region: CARRAGRGPNEQFF. The CDR3 region has the DNA TGCGCCAGGAGAGCGGGACGGGGACCAAATGAGCAGTTCTTC. The variable domain in full, completed from reference TRBV5-1 and TRBJ2-1, reads KAGVTQTPRYLIKTRGQQVTLSCSPISGHRSVSWYQQTPGQGLQFLFEYFSETQRNKGNFPGRFSGRQFSNSRSEMNVSTLELGDSALYLCARRAGRGPNEQFFGPGTRLTVL.